Listed here are 10 T cell receptor beta chains from one sample, sequenced in a study of PD-L1 blockade in urothelial cancer. Here immunoSEQ multiplex PCR was the method, and the copy in TCRdb shows in-frame clones only, minus some. Here the sample spans almost 30,000 clones, more than 70% being singletons. The sequencing here drew on PBMCs, taken around atezolizumab (anti-PD-L1) treatment. These receptors all come from a man aged 50-60 years with urothelial cancer.

The chain combines TRBV11-2 with TRBJ2-2; 11 bases agree with TRBD2. V was pared by 5 bases and J by 0 bases, with 2 bases of the junction left unmatched. Germline CDR1 reads SGHAT; CDR2 reads FQNNGV. The CDR3 has 16 residues. The CDR3 reads CASSLTSGTNTGELFF. The CDR3 DNA sequence: TGTGCCAGCAGCCTGACTAGCGGGACGAACACCGGGGAGCTGTTTTTT.

The rearrangement links TRBV18 to TRBJ1-2; D not resolved. Germline CDR1 KGHSH, CDR2 LQKENI. The CDR3 is made up of 12 amino acids. V gave up 2 bases and J gave up 4 bases, with 5 bases separating them. The CDR3, as DNA: TGTGCCAGCTCACCAACAGCCTATGGCTACACCTTC. Translating it yields CASSPTAYGYTF.

This chain uses TRBV27 with TRBJ2-6; TRBD2 agrees at 11 bases. Trimming took 8 bases from V and 0 from J; bases not matched to a gene: 6. The length of the CDR3 is 17 residues. Germline loops: CDR1 MNHEY, CDR2 SMNVEV (reference sequence). The CDR3 here is CASGLAGGFSGANVLTF. CDR3 nucleotide sequence: TGTGCCAGCGGGCTAGCGGGAGGATTCTCTGGGGCCAACGTCCTGACTTTC. The complete variable domain, with remaining parts taken from reference TRBV27 and TRBJ2-6, reads EAQVTQNPRYLITVTGKKLTVTCSQNMNHEYMSWYRQDPGLGLRQIYYSMNVEVTDKGDVPEGYKVSRKEKRNFPLILESPSPNQTSLYFCASGLAGGFSGANVLTFGAGSRLTVL.

This chain links TRBV12-5 with TRBJ2-1, with TRBD2 matching over 13 bases. Germline CDR1 LGHNT, CDR2 FRNRAP. The CDR3 is 12 amino acids. J was trimmed by 14 bases and V by 5 bases; bases with no gene match: 3. CDR3 loop: CASGTSGRAKFF. CDR3 coding DNA: TGTGCTAGTGGTACTAGCGGGAGGGCCAAGTTCTTC.

The chain recombines TRBV6-6 with TRBJ2-1, with TRBD2 as a possible D gene (5 bases). Trimming took 2 bases from V and 6 from J, leaving 5 bases between them. Germline lookup yields CDR1 MNHNY and CDR2 SVGAGI (reference sequence). The CDR3 covers 12 residues. The DNA of the CDR3 is TGTGCCAGCAGTTACAGCGGCAATGAGCAGTTCTTC. This encodes CASSYSGNEQFF.

This sequence joins TRBV5-1 and TRBJ2-1, with 12 bases aligning to TRBD2. The V gene end was trimmed by 6 bases and the J gene end by 8 bases; junction bases not matched to a gene: 6. This CDR3 is 14 amino acids long. Germline V gene sequence: CDR1 SGHRS, CDR2 YFSETQ. CDR3 DNA sequence: TGCGCCAGCACCCTGACTAGCGGGAGCGATGAGCAGTTCTTC. It is translated as CASTLTSGSDEQFF.

The chain recombines TRBV13 with TRBJ2-1; D is unresolved. CDR1 and CDR2 (germline): PRHDT, FYEKMQ (reference sequence). The CDR3 runs to 13 residues. V lost 7 bases and J 0 bases, leaving 7 bases between the germline ends. The CDR3, as DNA: TGTGCCAGCAAAGAGAGCTCCTACAATGAGCAGTTCTTC. Translated, it gives CASKESSYNEQFF.

This clone showed up just once. The gene calls are TRBV5-3 and TRBJ2-1; 9 positions agree with TRBD2. TRBV5-3 is an open reading frame, and its role is uncertain. The CDR3 has 15 residues. V dropped 6 bases and J dropped 5; count of bases not matched to a gene: 9. As DNA, the CDR3 is TGTGCCAGAACCCTTGGGGCTAGCGGGGACAATGAGCAGTTCTTC. Translated, it gives CARTLGASGDNEQFF.

This clone was seen a single time. V is TRBV10-3 and J is TRBJ2-7; 7 bases fit TRBD1. Trimming at V came to 5 bases and at J to 2 bases, leaving 15 bases not matched to a gene. The CDR3 spans 17 residues. The germline V gene has CDR1 ENHRY and CDR2 SYGVKD. CDR3 sequence: CAISKTGTDKATYEQYF. The CDR3 coding sequence is TGTGCCATCAGTAAAACCGGGACAGACAAGGCGACCTACGAGCAGTACTTC.

The chain joins TRBV5-5 to TRBJ1-5; D uncertain. The germline V gene has CDR1 SGHKS and CDR2 YYEKEE (reference sequence). The CDR3 runs 14 residues. V shed 0 bases and J shed 3 bases, with 7 bases lying between them. The CDR3 region is CASSLELDNQPQHF. The CDR3 nucleotides are TGTGCCAGCAGCTTGGAATTAGACAATCAGCCCCAGCATTTT. The whole variable domain, remainder taken from reference TRBV5-5 and TRBJ1-5, is DAGVTQSPTHLIKTRGQQVTLRCSPISGHKSVSWYQQVLGQGPQFIFQYYEKEERGRGNFPDRFSARQFPNYSSELNVNALLLGDSALYLCASSLELDNQPQHFGDGTRLSIL.